A selection of T cell receptor beta chains follows, all from one sample in a study of blood T cell repertoires in COVID-19. Assay: immunoSEQ multiplex PCR; the TCRdb copy retains only in-frame clones and omits some. The table lists nearly 110,000 clones, about three quarters of them singletons. The specimen sequenced was peripheral blood. The receptors originated from a man between 65 and 79 years old with acute or convalescent COVID-19. Both conserved end residues are part of each CDR3. The order of the fields is V gene, clone size, J gene, D gene, CDR3 DNA, CDR3 protein. A D gene is named only where the DNA matches it firmly. Size values are once, few and many counts, or a class for expanded clones, and some rows have none.

V: TRBV7-9
size: .
J: TRBJ2-2
D: TRBD2
DNA: TGTGCCAGCAGCTTCGGTGGGTCCGGCGGGGGGGCCGACACCGGGGAGCTGTTTTTT
CDR3: CASSFGGSGGGADTGELFF

V: TRBV10-1
size: .
J: TRBJ2-3
D: .
DNA: TGCGCCAGCAGTAGGACAGCCGCGGGAGATACGCAGTATTTT
CDR3: CASSRTAAGDTQYF

V: TRBV19
size: .
J: TRBJ1-2
D: TRBD1
DNA: TGTGCCAGTAGTATCAGGGGACAGAACTATGGCTACACCTTC
CDR3: CASSIRGQNYGYTF

V: TRBV19
size: once
J: TRBJ1-6
D: .
DNA: TGTGCCAGTAGTAACGCGGGAGGAAGGTCACCCCTCCACTTT
CDR3: CASSNAGGRSPLHF

V: TRBV5-1
size: few
J: TRBJ1-1
D: .
DNA: TGCGCCAGCAGCTATCAGGGGCGCACTGAAGCTTTCTTT
CDR3: CASSYQGRTEAFF

V: TRBV7-2
size: .
J: TRBJ1-1
D: TRBD1
DNA: TGTGCCAGCAGCTCGGACAGGGTGAACACTGAAGCTTTCTTT
CDR3: CASSSDRVNTEAFF

V: TRBV11-3
size: .
J: TRBJ2-3
D: .
DNA: TGTGCCAGCAGCCCCCCCCACAGAGATACGCAGTATTTT
CDR3: CASSPPHRDTQYF

V: TRBV6-2/TRBV6-3
size: .
J: TRBJ2-2
D: TRBD1
DNA: TGTGCCAGCAGTTCCGCAGGGGGCTACACCGGGGAGCTGTTTTTT
CDR3: CASSSAGGYTGELFF

V: TRBV2
size: .
J: TRBJ2-2
D: TRBD1
DNA: TGTGCCAGCAGTAGGGGGCGGTACACCGGGGAGCTGTTTTTT
CDR3: CASSRGRYTGELFF

V: TRBV29-1
size: .
J: TRBJ2-7
D: .
DNA: TGCAGCGTTGAAGGCCAGGGCTACGAGCAGTACTTC
CDR3: CSVEGQGYEQYF

V: TRBV19
size: .
J: TRBJ1-5
D: .
DNA: TGTGCCAGTTCTCGGGACCCCGGGAGTAATCAGCCCCAGCATTTT
CDR3: CASSRDPGSNQPQHF